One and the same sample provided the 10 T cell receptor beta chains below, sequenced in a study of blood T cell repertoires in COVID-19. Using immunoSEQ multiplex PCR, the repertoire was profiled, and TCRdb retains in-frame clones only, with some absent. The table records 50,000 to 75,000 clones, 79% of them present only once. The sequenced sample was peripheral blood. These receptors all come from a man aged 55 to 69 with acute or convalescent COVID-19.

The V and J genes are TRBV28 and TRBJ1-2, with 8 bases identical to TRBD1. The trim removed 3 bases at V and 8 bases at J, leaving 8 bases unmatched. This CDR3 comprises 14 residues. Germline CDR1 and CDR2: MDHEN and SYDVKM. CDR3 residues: CASSLNRGVEGYTF. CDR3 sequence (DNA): TGTGCCAGCAGTTTGAACAGGGGGGTCGAGGGCTACACCTTC.

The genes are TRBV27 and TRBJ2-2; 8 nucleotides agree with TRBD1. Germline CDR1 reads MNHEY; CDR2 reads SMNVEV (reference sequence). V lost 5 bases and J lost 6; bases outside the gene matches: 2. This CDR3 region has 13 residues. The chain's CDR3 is CASSPRGPGELFF. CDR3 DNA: TGTGCCAGCAGTCCCAGGGGGCCCGGGGAGCTGTTTTTT.

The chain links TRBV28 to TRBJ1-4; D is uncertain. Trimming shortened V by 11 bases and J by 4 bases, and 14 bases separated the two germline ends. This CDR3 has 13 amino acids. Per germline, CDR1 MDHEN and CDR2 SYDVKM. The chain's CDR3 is CALGGHGNEKLFF. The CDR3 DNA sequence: TGTGCCTTGGGAGGGCACGGTAATGAAAAACTGTTTTTT.

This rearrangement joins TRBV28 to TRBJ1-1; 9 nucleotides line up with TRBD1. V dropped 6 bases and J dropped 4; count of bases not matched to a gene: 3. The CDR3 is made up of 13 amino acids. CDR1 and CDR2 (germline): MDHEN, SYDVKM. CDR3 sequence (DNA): TGTGCCAGCAGGACACAGGGGGCCACTGAAGCTTTCTTT. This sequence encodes CASRTQGATEAFF.

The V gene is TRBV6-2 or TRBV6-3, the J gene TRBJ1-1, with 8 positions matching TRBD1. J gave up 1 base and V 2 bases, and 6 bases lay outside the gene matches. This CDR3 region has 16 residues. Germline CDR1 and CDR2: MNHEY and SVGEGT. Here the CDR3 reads CASSYRTGPKNTEAFF. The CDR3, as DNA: TGTGCCAGCAGTTACAGGACAGGGCCGAAGAACACTGAAGCTTTCTTT.

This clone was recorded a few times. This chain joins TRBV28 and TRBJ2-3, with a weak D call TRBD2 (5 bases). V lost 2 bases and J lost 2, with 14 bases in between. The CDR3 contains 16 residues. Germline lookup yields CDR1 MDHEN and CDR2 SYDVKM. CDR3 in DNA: TGTGCCAGCAGTTTACCCACTAGGTCTACCACAGATACGCAGTATTTT. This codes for CASSLPTRSTTDTQYF.

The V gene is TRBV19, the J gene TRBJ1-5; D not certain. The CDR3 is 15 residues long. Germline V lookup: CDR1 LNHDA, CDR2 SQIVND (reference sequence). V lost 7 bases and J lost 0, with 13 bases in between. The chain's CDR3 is CASTKTAASNQPQHF. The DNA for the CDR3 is TGTGCCAGTACCAAGACCGCGGCTAGCAATCAGCCCCAGCATTTT.

CDR3 in amino acids: CASSGSSHIQYF. For the CDR3, the DNA is TGTGCCAGCAGTGGCTCCTCCCACATTCAGTACTTC. The chain combines TRBV28 with TRBJ2-4; unclear D gene. CDR3 length equals 12 residues. The V and J ends lost 5 bases and 8 bases respectively, with 10 bases between them. The germline gives CDR1 MDHEN, CDR2 SYDVKM.

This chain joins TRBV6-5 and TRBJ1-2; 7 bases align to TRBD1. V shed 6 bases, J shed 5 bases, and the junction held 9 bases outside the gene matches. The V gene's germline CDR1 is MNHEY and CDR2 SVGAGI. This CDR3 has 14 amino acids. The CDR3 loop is CASRIWTGAYGYTF. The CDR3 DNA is TGTGCCAGCAGGATCTGGACAGGCGCTTATGGCTACACCTTC.

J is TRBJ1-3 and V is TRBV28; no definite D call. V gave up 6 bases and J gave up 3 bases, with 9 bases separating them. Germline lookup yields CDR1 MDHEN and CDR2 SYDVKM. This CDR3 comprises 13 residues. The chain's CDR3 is CASSPGLGNTIYF. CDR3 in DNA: TGTGCCAGCAGCCCCGGACTTGGAAACACCATATATTTT. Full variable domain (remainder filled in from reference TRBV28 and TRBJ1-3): DVKVTQSSRYLVKRTGEKVFLECVQDMDHENMFWYRQDPGLGLRLIYFSYDVKMKEKGDIPEGYSVSREKKERFSLILESASTNQTSMYLCASSPGLGNTIYFGEGSWLTVV.